This T cell receptor beta chain was observed in a study of neurological immune-mediated disorders. Study-level points and caveats: When the repertoires were sorted by phylogenetic grouping, those of 18 of 34 multiple sclerosis patients ended up in one related-CDR3 cluster, a possible signature.

The CDR3 has 18 residues. Germline-derived CDR1 and CDR2 are SEHNR and FQNEAQ (reference sequence). Trimming removed 4 bases from V and 5 bases from J, with 25 bases in between. Synthesis of cDNA was accomplished via 5'RACE employing 10-nucleotide random UMIs. Over 160 million TCR-beta sequences, together covering 15-18 subjects, were produced by every individual sequencing run that was carried out. TCRdb called the 5' RACE reads again in MiXCR, with one record for every CDR3 protein. The sample contains approximately 70,000 distinct CDR3 sequences, almost 4% of which appear only once. This clonotype was detected ten times or more. Its antigen is unidentified. The unsorted libraries were generated from a total of 2 million PBMCs, which had been stored in RNAlater at -80 C.

Sequencing was performed on PBMCs. This receptor was identified in a man aged 25-45 years with multiple sclerosis. The rearrangement uses TRBV7-9 and TRBJ2-3; weak D call: TRBD2 (6 bases). CDR3 loop: CASSSPRRDGGSRDTQYF. The CDR3 DNA follows: TGTGCCAGCAGCTCCCCCCGGCGGGACGGGGGTTCACGAGATACGCAGTATTTT.